This section outlines one T cell receptor beta chain sequence together with its context. Only in-frame clones appear in the TCRdb table, and some are missing; sequencing was by immunoSEQ multiplex PCR. This table has fewer than 100,000 clones, approximately 87% appearing once. This record belongs to a study of blood T cell repertoires in COVID-19. Overall study context: The analysed material was cDNA or gDNA that came from T cells, B-cell-depleted T cells, or PBMCs.

Trimming removed 4 bases from V and 1 base from J; junction bases left unmatched: 8. The CDR3 consists of 16 residues. The germline gives CDR1 SGHRS, CDR2 YFSETQ. Sample: peripheral blood. The rearrangement links TRBV5-1 to TRBJ1-5, with 7 bases aligning to TRBD1. The source of this sequence is a human donor with acute or convalescent COVID-19. The donor label of this sample is uncertain. The CDR3 DNA reads TGCGCCAGCAGCCCTGGGTGGGGACAGAGCAATCAGCCCCAGCATTTT. Its translation is CASSPGWGQSNQPQHF.